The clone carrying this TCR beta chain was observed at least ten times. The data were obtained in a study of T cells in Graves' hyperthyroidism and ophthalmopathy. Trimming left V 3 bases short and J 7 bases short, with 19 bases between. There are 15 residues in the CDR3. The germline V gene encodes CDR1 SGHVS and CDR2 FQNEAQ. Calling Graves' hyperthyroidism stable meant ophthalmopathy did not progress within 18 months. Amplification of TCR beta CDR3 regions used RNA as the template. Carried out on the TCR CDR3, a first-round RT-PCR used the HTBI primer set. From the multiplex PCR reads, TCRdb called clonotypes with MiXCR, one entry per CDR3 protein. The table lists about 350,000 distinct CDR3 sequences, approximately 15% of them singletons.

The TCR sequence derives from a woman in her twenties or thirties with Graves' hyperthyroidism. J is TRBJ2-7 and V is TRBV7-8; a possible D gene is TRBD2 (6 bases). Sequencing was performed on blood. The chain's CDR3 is CASSLGLTGTGEQYF. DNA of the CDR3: TGTGCCAGCAGCTTGGGGCTTACCGGGACTGGAGAGCAGTACTTC.